The clone carrying this T cell receptor (beta chain) appeared a few times. The antigen is not known. The data originate from a study of blood T cells in healthy people across ages. Looking at the study overall: About one barcoded beta molecule per two T cells came from capture by template switching. Findings of the study overall: Researchers deemed the diversity estimates from one million T cells underestimates. Per million T cells, the diversity of TCR beta decreased roughly linearly as age advanced.

The second PCR ran about 6 to 12 cycles with a sample-barcoded 5' primer and J-beta primers. TCRdb processed the 5' RACE reads anew with MiXCR; each CDR3 protein has one entry. Among around 600,000 distinct CDR3 sequences listed, around 50% were seen once. The ends were cut back, 0 bases at V and 7 bases at J, with 8 bases in the middle. Germline V lookup: CDR1 LGHNA, CDR2 YSLEER. There are 13 residues in the CDR3. The receptor was derived from a man older than 75 in good health. Specimen: blood. The V and J genes are TRBV4-3 and TRBJ2-3, with no clear D. In DNA, the CDR3 is TGCGCCAGCAGCCAAGAAAGAGGCTATACGCAGTATTTT. Protein sequence: CASSQERGYTQYF.